This TCR beta chain was identified during a study of blood T cell repertoires in COVID-19. About the study: Spain, Italy and the United States supplied samples that represented acute and convalescent COVID-19.

Original handling: The assay estimated nucleated cells by amplifying reference gene primers. Some clones are missing from TCRdb's copy, which holds only in-frame ones; the method was immunoSEQ multiplex PCR. V, J and clone size are taken as reported in that table, and D and trimming were inferred from the DNA itself. In the table there are roughly 200,000 clones, around 80% of which are singletons. Trimming at V came to 6 bases and at J to 6 bases, leaving 5 bases not matched to a gene. Germline loops: CDR1 MNHNY, CDR2 SVGAGI (reference sequence). The CDR3 extends over 14 amino acids. During active infection, Seattle patients enrolled and were then monitored through disease.

This TCR derives from a woman older than 75 with COVID-19, enrolled during active disease. The V gene is TRBV6-6, the J gene TRBJ1-4; the match to TRBD1 covers 9 bases. Sequencing was performed on peripheral blood. The chain's CDR3 is CASRRDRGYEKLFF. CDR3 nucleotides: TGTGCCAGCAGACGAGACAGGGGGTATGAAAAACTGTTTTTT.